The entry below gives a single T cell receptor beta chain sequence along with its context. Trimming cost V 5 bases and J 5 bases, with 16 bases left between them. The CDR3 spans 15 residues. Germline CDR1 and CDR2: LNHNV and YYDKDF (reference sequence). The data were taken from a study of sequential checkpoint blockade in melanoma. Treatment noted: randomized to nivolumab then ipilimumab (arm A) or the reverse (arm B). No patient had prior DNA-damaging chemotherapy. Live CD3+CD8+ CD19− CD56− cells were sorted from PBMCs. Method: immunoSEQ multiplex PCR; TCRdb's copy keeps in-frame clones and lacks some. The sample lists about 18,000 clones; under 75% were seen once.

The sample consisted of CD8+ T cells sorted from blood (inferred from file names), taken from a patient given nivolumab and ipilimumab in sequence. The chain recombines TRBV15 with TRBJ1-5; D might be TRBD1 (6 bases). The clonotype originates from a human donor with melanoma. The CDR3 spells CATSPTETGDQPQHF. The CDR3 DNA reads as TGTGCCACCAGCCCGACGGAGACAGGAGATCAGCCCCAGCATTTT.